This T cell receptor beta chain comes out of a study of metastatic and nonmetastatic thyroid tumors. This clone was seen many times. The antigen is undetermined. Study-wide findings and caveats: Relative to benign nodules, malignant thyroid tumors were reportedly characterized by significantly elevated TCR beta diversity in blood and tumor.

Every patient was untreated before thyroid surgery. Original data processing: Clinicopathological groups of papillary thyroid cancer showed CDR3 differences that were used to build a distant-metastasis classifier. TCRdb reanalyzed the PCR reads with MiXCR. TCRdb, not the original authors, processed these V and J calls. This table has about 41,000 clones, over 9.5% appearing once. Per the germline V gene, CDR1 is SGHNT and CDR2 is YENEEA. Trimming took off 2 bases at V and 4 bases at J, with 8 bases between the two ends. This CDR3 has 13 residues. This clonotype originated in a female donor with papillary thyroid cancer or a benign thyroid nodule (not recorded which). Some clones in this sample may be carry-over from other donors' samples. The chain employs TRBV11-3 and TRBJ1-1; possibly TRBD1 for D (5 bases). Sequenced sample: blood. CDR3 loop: CASSLTGRTEAFF. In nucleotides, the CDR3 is TGTGCCAGCAGCTTAACGGGGCGCACTGAAGCTTTCTTT. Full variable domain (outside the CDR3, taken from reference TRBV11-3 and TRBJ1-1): EAGVVQSPRYKIIEKKQPVAFWCNPISGHNTLYWYLQNLGQGPELLIRYENEEAVDDSQLPKDRFSAERLKGVDSTLKIQPAELGDSAVYLCASSLTGRTEAFFGQGTRLTVV.